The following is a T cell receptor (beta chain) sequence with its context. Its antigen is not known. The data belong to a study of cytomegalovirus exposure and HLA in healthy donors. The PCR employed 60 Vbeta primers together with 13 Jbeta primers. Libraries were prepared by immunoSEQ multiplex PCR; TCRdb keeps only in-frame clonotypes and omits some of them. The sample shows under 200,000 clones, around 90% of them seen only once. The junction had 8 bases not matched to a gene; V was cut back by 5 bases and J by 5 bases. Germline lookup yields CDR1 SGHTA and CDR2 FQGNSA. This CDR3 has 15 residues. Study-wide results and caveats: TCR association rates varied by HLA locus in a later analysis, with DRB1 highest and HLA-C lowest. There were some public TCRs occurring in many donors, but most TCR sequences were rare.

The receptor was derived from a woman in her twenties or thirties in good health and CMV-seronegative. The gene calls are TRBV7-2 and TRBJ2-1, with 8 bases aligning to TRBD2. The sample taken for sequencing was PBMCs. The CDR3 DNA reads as TGTGCCAGCAGCCCGGGGGGGTGGGCCGACAATGAGCAGTTCTTC. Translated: CASSPGGWADNEQFF.